This TCR beta chain derives from a study of T cells in Graves' hyperthyroidism and ophthalmopathy. Findings and limits, study-wide: Most thyroid clonotypes expanded above 0.001 were also detected in blood.

Diagnosis relied on clinical symptoms, serum thyroxine and TRAb, thyroid ultrasound and orbital computed tomography. The CDR3 regions of TCR beta were amplified from RNA transcripts. The HTBI primer set served for first-round RT-PCR of the TCR CDR3. TCRdb re-called the multiplex PCR reads through MiXCR, storing one row per CDR3 protein. The data hold 400,000 to 450,000 distinct CDR3 sequences, with roughly 14% observed a single time. This clonotype appeared many times. Its specificity is unknown. The material sequenced was blood. The source is a man aged 18 to 29 with Graves' ophthalmopathy.

CDR3 loop: CASLGPENYEQYF. CDR3 nucleotides: TGTGCCAGCCTGGGACCAGAGAACTACGAGCAGTACTTC. The gene calls are TRBV6-1 and TRBJ2-7; D is tentatively TRBD1 or TRBD2 (5 bases each). The V end lost 8 bases, the J end lost 3 bases, and 14 bases lay between the germline ends. The length of the CDR3 is 13 residues. Germline CDR1 is MNHNS and CDR2 is SASEGT.